This T cell receptor (beta chain) stems from a study of identical twins. The germline V gene encodes CDR1 SGHKS and CDR2 YYEKEE (reference sequence). The CDR3 is 18 amino acids. V dropped 2 bases and J dropped 5; count of bases not matched to a gene: 18. Template switching (which added a universal primer site) was used, and cDNA carried unique molecular identifiers. TCRdb fed the 5' RACE reads into MiXCR, producing one record per CDR3 protein. The data show around 370,000 distinct CDR3 sequences, with around 9% seen just once and about 8.1% held by the top ten. Of note for this clonotype: As yet, its antigen is unknown.

Whole-study findings and limits: Zero-insertion analyses could be partly confounded by invariant MAIT and iNKT cells. Beta out-of-frame sequences showed weaker excess twin sharing. Memory repertoires showed no such pattern, whereas abundant cord blood beta clonotypes carried fewer insertions.

The rearrangement uses TRBV5-5 and TRBJ2-5; 7 nucleotides line up with TRBD1. The sequenced material came from naive T cells sorted from blood. The clonotype was recovered from a woman aged 50 to 60 in good health. The CDR3 spells CASSFNPPTMTGTETQYF. CDR3 DNA sequence: TGTGCCAGCAGCTTCAATCCCCCTACCATGACAGGGACCGAGACCCAGTACTTC.